A single sample is the source of the 20 T cell receptor beta chains below, sequenced in a study of OX40 agonist ivuxolimab in advanced cancers. The data were produced by immunoSEQ multiplex PCR, yet TCRdb's version contains in-frame clones alone and is incomplete. The top ten hold 0.8% to 1% of the sample, which has approximately 120,000 clones, roughly 92% seen once. Sequencing was performed on CD4+ or CD8+ T cells sorted from blood, taken in a trial of the OX40 agonist ivuxolimab. These receptors originate from an adult with an advanced solid tumor such as melanoma, head and neck, liver or kidney cancer.

This clone was observed once. V gene TRBV5-1 combines with J gene TRBJ2-5; D is undetermined. Trimming left V 4 bases short and J 5 bases short, with 18 bases between. There are 15 residues in the CDR3. The germline gives CDR1 SGHRS, CDR2 YFSETQ. CDR3 region: CASSPLVGVGETQYF. CDR3 coding DNA: TGCGCCAGCAGCCCGCTGGTTGGGGTTGGGGAGACCCAGTACTTC.

This clone was seen only once. The chain combines TRBV18 with TRBJ2-1, with D perhaps matching TRBD2 (5 bases). Germline CDR1 reads KGHSH; CDR2 reads LQKENI. V was pared by 2 bases and J by 12 bases, with 20 bases between. This CDR3 is 15 amino acids long. DNA for the CDR3: TGTGCCAGCTCACCAGAACCGATCATAGCGACCCCGCAGTTCTTC. Translation: CASSPEPIIATPQFF.

The CDR3: CASSTGHYGYTF. CDR3 DNA: TGTGCCAGCAGCACGGGCCACTATGGCTACACCTTC. The rearrangement uses TRBV5-6 and TRBJ1-2; no definite D call. The CDR3 extends over 12 amino acids. Looked up from germline, CDR1 is SGHDT and CDR2 is YYEEEE. Trimming pared 4 bases from V and 3 bases from J, leaving 7 bases between.

This clone was recorded only once. V and J are TRBV11-3 and TRBJ2-2; 10 bases are shared with TRBD1. This CDR3 is 15 amino acids long. Germline values: CDR1 SGHNT, CDR2 YENEEA. Trimming took 5 bases from V and 4 from J; bases not matched to a gene: 4. CDR3 nucleotides: TGTGCCAGCAGCCTCAGGACAGGGGGCACCGGGGAGCTGTTTTTT. Its translation is CASSLRTGGTGELFF.

The V gene is TRBV5-1, the J gene TRBJ2-1; tentative D call: TRBD2 (5 bases). The V end was cut by 0 bases, the J end by 9 bases, with 19 bases between. The CDR3 length is 16 residues. Germline lookup yields CDR1 SGHRS and CDR2 YFSETQ. DNA for the CDR3: TGCGCCAGCAGCTTGGTCCTGGAGGTTCGGTTCGGTGAGCAGTTCTTC. This codes for CASSLVLEVRFGEQFF.

A few counts support this clone. The rearrangement links TRBV19 to TRBJ2-5, with D perhaps given as TRBD1 or TRBD2 (5 bases each). This CDR3 region has 15 residues. From germline, CDR1 is LNHDA and CDR2 SQIVND (reference sequence). Trimming removed 6 bases from V and 5 bases from J, with 19 bases in between. The CDR3 region is CASSTGASIRETQYF. The CDR3 DNA follows: TGTGCCAGTAGCACCGGGGCTTCCATACGGGAGACCCAGTACTTC.

The rearrangement joins TRBV4-1 to TRBJ2-1, with 15 bases identical to TRBD2. The CDR3 spans 17 residues. Germline values: CDR1 MGHRA, CDR2 YSYEKL. The trim removed 4 bases at V and 5 bases at J, leaving 6 bases unmatched. The CDR3 region has the DNA TGCGCCAGCAGCCCTATAAGGACTAGCGGGAGGGACAATGAGCAGTTCTTC. Protein: CASSPIRTSGRDNEQFF.

The chain links TRBV20-1 to TRBJ1-2; a weak D match, TRBD1 (6 bases). CDR1 is DFQATT and CDR2 is SNEGSKA in the germline V gene (reference sequence). V lost 6 bases, J lost 5 bases, and 10 bases lay in between. The CDR3 spans 11 residues. CDR3 in DNA: TGCAGTGCGGCAGGGGATTATGGCTACACCTTC. Encoded protein: CSAAGDYGYTF.

The table lists this clone with a count of one. The chain has TRBV5-1 and TRBJ2-5, with D possibly being TRBD2 (6 bases). This CDR3 region has 15 residues. Between the trimmed V and J ends, which lost 6 bases and 5 bases, there was a span of 20 bases. CDR1 and CDR2 from the germline V gene are SGHRS and YFSETQ. This CDR3 is CASTQTGSGRETQYF. CDR3 nucleotides: TGCGCCAGCACCCAAACGGGCTCGGGGAGGGAGACCCAGTACTTC. Looking up the rest from reference TRBV5-1 and TRBJ2-5 gives the full variable domain: KAGVTQTPRYLIKTRGQQVTLSCSPISGHRSVSWYQQTPGQGLQFLFEYFSETQRNKGNFPGRFSGRQFSNSRSEMNVSTLELGDSALYLCASTQTGSGRETQYFGPGTRLLVL.

The V call is TRBV11-2, the J call TRBJ2-1; maybe TRBD2 (6 bases). V lost 5 bases and J lost 9, with 23 bases in between. This CDR3 has 16 amino acids. Germline V CDR1 and CDR2: SGHAT, FQNNGV. The DNA of the CDR3 is TGTGCCAGCAGCGCAATCCGGGACTCCACCCTAGCTGAGCAGTTCTTC. Encoded protein: CASSAIRDSTLAEQFF.

The chain carries TRBV28 and TRBJ1-3; no firm D call. The germline gives CDR1 MDHEN, CDR2 SYDVKM. Trimming took 6 bases from V and 4 from J, leaving 4 bases between them. This CDR3 is 11 amino acids long. This CDR3 is CASREGNTIYF. The CDR3 DNA sequence: TGTGCCAGCAGGGAGGGAAACACCATATATTTT.

This chain connects TRBV6-5 to TRBJ2-1, with D possibly being TRBD1 or TRBD2 (7 bases each). With 8 bases removed from V and 5 bases from J, the gap between germline ends came to 19 bases. This CDR3 spans 15 amino acids. Germline CDR1 MNHEY, CDR2 SVGAGI. CDR3 in DNA: TGTGCCAGCGAGCGGGGCCAGGGGGTCGACAATGAGCAGTTCTTC. Protein product: CASERGQGVDNEQFF.

This clone occurred once. Here the CDR3 reads CASSPGLAGSSYNEQFF. CDR3 in DNA: TGTGCCAGCAGCCCGGGACTAGCGGGAAGCTCCTACAATGAGCAGTTCTTC. The V and J genes are TRBV7-2 and TRBJ2-1; TRBD2 matches 13 bases. The CDR3 runs to 17 residues. CDR1 is SGHTA and CDR2 is FQGNSA in the germline V gene. After removal of 5 bases from V and 0 bases from J, the junction contained 4 bases not matched to a gene.

The J gene is TRBJ2-2, the V gene TRBV19, with D tentatively TRBD2 (5 bases). This CDR3 is 15 amino acids long. Germline CDR1 LNHDA, CDR2 SQIVND (reference sequence). Trimming removed 3 bases from V and 1 base from J, with 9 bases in between. The CDR3 DNA sequence: TGTGCCAGTAGTATGAGAGGGATGAACACCGGGGAGCTGTTTTTT. It translates to CASSMRGMNTGELFF.

This clone has only one observation. The chain is built from TRBV15 and TRBJ1-5; tentative D call: TRBD1 (6 bases). The germline V gene encodes CDR1 LNHNV and CDR2 YYDKDF (reference sequence). Trimming cost V 1 base and J 6 bases, with 16 bases left between them. The CDR3 length is 16 residues. The CDR3 loop is CATSRGSWGAAQPQHF. The DNA for the CDR3 is TGTGCCACCAGCAGAGGGAGTTGGGGGGCTGCTCAGCCCCAGCATTTT.

The sample holds one count of this clone. J is TRBJ1-2 and V is TRBV5-4, with D possibly being TRBD1 (6 bases). Germline CDR1 and CDR2: SGHNT and YYREEE (reference sequence). The CDR3 totals 15 residues. Deletions cut 4 bases from V and 4 bases from J, with 17 bases between. The CDR3 region has the DNA TGTGCCAGCAGCCATGGGGGCGGGGGTCCCTATGGCTACACCTTC. Its translation is CASSHGGGGPYGYTF. The whole variable domain, filled in from reference TRBV5-4 and TRBJ1-2, reads ETGVTQSPTHLIKTRGQQVTLRCSSQSGHNTVSWYQQALGQGPQFIFQYYREEENGRGNFPPRFSGLQFPNYSSELNVNALELDDSALYLCASSHGGGGPYGYTFGSGTRLTVV.

The chain has TRBV6-6 and TRBJ2-7; maybe TRBD1 (6 bases). Trimming pared 2 bases from V and 7 bases from J, leaving 15 bases between. Germline V gene sequence: CDR1 MNHNY, CDR2 SVGAGI (reference sequence). This CDR3 has 14 amino acids. In nucleotides, the CDR3 is TGTGCCAGCAGTTACCTAAAACAGGGATTAGAGCAGTACTTC. Amino acid sequence: CASSYLKQGLEQYF.

The V and J genes are TRBV10-2 and TRBJ2-1; 7 bases are shared with TRBD1. Per the germline V gene, CDR1 is WSHSY and CDR2 is SAAADI. With V trimmed by 6 bases and J by 6 bases, 5 bases remained unmatched. The CDR3 totals 13 residues. CDR3 nucleotide sequence: TGCGCCAGCAGGACAGGGATTCCCAATGAGCAGTTCTTC. Translating it yields CASRTGIPNEQFF.

The rearrangement links TRBV27 to TRBJ1-5; D might be TRBD1 (6 bases). Trimming removed 4 bases at V and 7 bases at J, with 14 bases between. The CDR3 consists of 14 residues. Looked up from germline, CDR1 is MNHEY and CDR2 is SMNVEV (reference sequence). The chain's CDR3 is CASSSLGASQPQHF. Here the CDR3 DNA reads TGTGCCAGCAGTTCACTGGGGGCGAGCCAGCCCCAGCATTTT.

The chain carries TRBV27 and TRBJ2-7; the D call may be TRBD1 or TRBD2 (5 bases each). Trimming stripped 2 bases from V and 1 base from J, with 12 bases between. The CDR3 is 15 residues long. CDR1 and CDR2 (germline): MNHEY, SMNVEV (reference sequence). The CDR3 loop reads CASSLVGVSSYEQYF. The CDR3 nucleotides are TGTGCCAGCAGTTTAGTGGGGGTTTCTTCCTACGAGCAGTACTTC.